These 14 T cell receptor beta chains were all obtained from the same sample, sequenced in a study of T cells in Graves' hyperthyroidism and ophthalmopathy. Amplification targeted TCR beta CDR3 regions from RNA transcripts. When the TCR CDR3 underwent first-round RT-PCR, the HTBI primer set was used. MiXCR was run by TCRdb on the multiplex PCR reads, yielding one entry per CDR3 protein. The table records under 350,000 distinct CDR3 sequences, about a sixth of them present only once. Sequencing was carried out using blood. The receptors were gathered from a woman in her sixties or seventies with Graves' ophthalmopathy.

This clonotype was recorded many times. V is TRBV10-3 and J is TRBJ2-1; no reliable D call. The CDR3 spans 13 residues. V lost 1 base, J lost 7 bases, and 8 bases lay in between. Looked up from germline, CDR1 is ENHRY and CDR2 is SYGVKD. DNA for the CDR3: TGTGCCATCAGTGAGTTCGTTGGGAATGAGCAGTTCTTC. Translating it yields CAISEFVGNEQFF.

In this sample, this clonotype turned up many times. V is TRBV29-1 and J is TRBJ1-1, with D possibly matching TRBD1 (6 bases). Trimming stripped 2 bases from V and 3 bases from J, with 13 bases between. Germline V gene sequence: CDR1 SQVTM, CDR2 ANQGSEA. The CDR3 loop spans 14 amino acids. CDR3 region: CSVEFGGADTEAFF. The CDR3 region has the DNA TGCAGCGTTGAATTCGGGGGGGCTGACACTGAAGCTTTCTTT.

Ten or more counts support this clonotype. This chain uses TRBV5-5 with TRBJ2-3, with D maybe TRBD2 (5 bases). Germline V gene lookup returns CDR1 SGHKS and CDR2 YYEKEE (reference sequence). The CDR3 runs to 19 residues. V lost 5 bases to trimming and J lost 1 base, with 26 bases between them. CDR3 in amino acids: CASSKKARIASTGTDTQYF. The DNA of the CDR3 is TGTGCCAGCAGTAAGAAGGCGAGAATAGCGTCAACGGGCACAGATACGCAGTATTTT.

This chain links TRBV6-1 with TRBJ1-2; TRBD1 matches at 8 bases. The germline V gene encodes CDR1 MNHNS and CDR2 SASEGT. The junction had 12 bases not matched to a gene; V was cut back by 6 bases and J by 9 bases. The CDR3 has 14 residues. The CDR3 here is CASRMDRAQGRYTF. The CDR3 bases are TGTGCCAGCAGGATGGACAGGGCCCAGGGGCGCTACACCTTC.

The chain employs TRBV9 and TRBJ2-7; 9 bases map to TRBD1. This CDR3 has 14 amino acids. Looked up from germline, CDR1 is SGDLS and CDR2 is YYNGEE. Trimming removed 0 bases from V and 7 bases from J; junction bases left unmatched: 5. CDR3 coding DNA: TGTGCCAGCAGCGTAGAACAGGGGGCGCGTGAGCAGTACTTC. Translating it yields CASSVEQGAREQYF.

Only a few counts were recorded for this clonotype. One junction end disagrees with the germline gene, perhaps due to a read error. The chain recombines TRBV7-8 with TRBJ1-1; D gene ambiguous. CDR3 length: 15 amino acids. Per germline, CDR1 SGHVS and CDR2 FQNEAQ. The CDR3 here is CASSFVRYGNTGAFF. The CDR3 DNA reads TGTGCCAGCAGCTTTGTTAGGTACGGAAACACTGGAGCTTTCTTT.

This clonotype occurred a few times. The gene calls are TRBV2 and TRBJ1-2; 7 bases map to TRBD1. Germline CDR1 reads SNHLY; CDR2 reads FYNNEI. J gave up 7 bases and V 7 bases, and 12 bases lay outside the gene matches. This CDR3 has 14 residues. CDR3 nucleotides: TGTGCCAGCACCATAGAGGACAGGTTTGGTGGCTACACCTTC. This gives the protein CASTIEDRFGGYTF. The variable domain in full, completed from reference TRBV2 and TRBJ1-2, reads EPEVTQTPSHQVTQMGQEVILRCVPISNHLYFYWYRQILGQKVEFLVSFYNNEISEKSEIFDDQFSVERPDGSNFTLKIRSTKLEDSAMYFCASTIEDRFGGYTFGSGTRLTVV.

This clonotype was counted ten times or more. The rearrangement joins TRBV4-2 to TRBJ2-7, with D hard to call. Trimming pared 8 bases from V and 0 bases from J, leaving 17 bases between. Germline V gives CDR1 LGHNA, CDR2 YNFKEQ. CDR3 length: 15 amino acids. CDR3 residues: CASSATSVDSYEQYF. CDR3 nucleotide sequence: TGTGCCAGCTCCGCAACTTCCGTCGACTCCTACGAGCAGTACTTC.

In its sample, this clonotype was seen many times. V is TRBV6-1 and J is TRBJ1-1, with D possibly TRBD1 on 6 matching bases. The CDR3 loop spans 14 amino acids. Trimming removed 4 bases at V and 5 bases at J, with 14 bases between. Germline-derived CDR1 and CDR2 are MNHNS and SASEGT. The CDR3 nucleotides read TGTGCCAGCAGTGGGGACACCCTCGGGACTGAAGCTTTCTTT. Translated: CASSGDTLGTEAFF.

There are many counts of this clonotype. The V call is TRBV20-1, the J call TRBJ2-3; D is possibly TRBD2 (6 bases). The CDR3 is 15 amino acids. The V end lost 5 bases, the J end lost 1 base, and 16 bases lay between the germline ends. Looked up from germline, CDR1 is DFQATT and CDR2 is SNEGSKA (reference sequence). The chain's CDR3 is CSALPPGLRTDTQYF. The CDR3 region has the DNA TGCAGTGCTCTACCCCCGGGACTCCGCACAGATACGCAGTATTTT.

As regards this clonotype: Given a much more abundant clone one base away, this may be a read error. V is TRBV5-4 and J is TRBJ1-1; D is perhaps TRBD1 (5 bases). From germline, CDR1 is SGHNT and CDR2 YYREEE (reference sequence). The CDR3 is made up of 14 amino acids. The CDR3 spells CAGRVRAGGTEAFF. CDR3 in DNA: TGTGCCGGCAGGGTCAGGGCGGGGGGCACTGAAGCTTTCTTT.

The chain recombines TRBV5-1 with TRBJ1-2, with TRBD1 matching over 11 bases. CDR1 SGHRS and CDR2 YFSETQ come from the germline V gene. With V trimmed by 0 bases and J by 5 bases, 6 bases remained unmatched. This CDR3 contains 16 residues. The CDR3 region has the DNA TGCGCCAGCAGCTTGGACCCGGGACAGGGGGTTTATGGCTACACCTTC. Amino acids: CASSLDPGQGVYGYTF.

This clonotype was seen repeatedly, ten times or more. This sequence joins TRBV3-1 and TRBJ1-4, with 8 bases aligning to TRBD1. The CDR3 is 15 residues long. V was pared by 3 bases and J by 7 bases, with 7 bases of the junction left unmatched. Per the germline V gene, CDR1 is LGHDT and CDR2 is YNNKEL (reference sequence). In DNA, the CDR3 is TGTGCCAGCAGCCAGGACAGGGAGGGAAGTGAAAAACTGTTTTTT. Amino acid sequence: CASSQDREGSEKLFF.

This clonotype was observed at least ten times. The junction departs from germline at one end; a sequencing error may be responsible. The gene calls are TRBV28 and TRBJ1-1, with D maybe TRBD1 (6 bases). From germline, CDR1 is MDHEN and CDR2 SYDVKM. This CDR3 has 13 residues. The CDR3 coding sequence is TGTGCCAGCAGTTTACAGGGGAACGCTGAAGCTTTCTTT. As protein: CASSLQGNAEAFF.